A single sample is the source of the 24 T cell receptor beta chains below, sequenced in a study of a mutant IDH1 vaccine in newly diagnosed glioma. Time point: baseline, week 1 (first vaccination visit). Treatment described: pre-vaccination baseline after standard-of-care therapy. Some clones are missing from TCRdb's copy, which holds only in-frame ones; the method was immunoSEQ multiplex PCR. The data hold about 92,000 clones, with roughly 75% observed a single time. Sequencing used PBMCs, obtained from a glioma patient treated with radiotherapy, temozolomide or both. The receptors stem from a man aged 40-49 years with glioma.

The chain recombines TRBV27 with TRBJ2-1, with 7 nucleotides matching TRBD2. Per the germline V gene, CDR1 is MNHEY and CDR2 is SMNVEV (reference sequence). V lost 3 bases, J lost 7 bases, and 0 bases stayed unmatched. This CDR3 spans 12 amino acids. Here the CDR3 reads CASSFGGNEQFF. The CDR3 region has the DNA TGTGCCAGCAGTTTCGGGGGGAATGAGCAGTTCTTC.

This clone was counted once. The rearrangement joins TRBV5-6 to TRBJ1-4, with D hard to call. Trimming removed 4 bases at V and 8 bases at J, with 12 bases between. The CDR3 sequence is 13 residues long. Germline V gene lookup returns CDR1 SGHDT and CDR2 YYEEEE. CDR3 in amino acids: CASSPREREKLFF. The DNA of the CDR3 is TGTGCCAGCAGCCCACGGGAGCGAGAAAAACTGTTTTTT. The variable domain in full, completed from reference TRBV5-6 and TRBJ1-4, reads DAGVTQSPTHLIKTRGQQVTLRCSPKSGHDTVSWYQQALGQGPQFIFQYYEEEERQRGNFPDRFSGHQFPNYSSELNVNALLLGDSALYLCASSPREREKLFFGSGTQLSVL.

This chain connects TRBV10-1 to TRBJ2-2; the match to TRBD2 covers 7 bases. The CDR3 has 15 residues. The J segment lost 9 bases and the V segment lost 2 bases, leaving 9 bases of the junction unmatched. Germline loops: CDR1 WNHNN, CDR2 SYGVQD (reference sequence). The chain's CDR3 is CASSEGRGGDRELFF. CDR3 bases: TGCGCCAGCAGTGAGGGCCGCGGGGGTGACCGGGAGCTGTTTTTT.

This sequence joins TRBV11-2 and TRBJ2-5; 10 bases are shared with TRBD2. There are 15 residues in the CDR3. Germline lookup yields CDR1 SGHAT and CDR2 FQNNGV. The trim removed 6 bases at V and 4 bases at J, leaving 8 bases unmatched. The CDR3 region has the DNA TGTGCCAGCAGATCCCTTAGCGGGAGGAGAGAGACCCAGTACTTC. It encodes CASRSLSGRRETQYF.

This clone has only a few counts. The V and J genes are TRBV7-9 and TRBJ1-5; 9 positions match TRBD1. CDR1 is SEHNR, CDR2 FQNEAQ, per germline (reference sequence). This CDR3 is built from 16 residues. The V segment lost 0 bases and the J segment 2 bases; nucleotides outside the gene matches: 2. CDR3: CASSLATGGGNQPQHF. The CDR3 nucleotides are TGTGCCAGCAGCTTAGCAACAGGGGGCGGCAATCAGCCCCAGCATTTT.

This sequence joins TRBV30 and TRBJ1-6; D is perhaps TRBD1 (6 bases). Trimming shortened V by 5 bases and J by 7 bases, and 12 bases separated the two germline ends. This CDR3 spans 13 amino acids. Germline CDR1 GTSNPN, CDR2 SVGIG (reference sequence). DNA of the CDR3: TGTGCCTGGGTGGGGCAGGGGAATTCACCCCTCCACTTT. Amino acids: CAWVGQGNSPLHF. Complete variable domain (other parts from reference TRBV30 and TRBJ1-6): SQTIHQWPATLVQPVGSPLSLECTVEGTSNPNLYWYRQAAGRGLQLLFYSVGIGQISSEVPQNLSASRPQDRQFILSSKKLLLSDSGFYLCAWVGQGNSPLHFGNGTRLTVT.

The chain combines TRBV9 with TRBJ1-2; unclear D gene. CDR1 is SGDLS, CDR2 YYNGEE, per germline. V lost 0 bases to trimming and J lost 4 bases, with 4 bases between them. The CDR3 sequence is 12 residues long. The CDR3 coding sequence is TGTGCCAGCAGCGTAGTCGGCTATGGCTACACCTTC. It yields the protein CASSVVGYGYTF.

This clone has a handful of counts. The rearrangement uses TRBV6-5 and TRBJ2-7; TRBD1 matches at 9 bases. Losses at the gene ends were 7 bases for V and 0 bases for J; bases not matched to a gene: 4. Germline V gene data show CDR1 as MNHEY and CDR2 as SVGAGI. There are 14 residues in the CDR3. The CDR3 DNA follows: TGTGCCAGCACCGAGACAGGGGGCTCCTACGAGCAGTACTTC. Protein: CASTETGGSYEQYF.

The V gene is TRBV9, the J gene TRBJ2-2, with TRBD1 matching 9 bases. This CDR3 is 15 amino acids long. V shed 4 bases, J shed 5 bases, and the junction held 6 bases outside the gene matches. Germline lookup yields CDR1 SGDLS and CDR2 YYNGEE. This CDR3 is CASSPRQGVTGELFF. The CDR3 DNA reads TGTGCCAGCAGCCCAAGACAGGGGGTAACCGGGGAGCTGTTTTTT.

The CDR3 reads CASSEYAGSEQYF. CDR3 sequence (DNA): TGCGCCAGCAGCGAATACGCAGGGTCCGAGCAGTACTTC. The chain combines TRBV5-1 with TRBJ2-7; tentatively, D is TRBD1 (5 bases). The CDR3 extends over 13 amino acids. Germline CDR1 and CDR2: SGHRS and YFSETQ. V lost 4 bases to trimming and J lost 6 bases, with 14 bases between them.

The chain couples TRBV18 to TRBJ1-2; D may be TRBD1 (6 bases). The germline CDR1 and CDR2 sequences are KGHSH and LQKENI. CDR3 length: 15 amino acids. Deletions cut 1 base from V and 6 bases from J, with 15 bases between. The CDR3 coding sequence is TGTGCCAGCTCACCACAGTCGATCACAGGGAATGGCTACACCTTC. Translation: CASSPQSITGNGYTF.

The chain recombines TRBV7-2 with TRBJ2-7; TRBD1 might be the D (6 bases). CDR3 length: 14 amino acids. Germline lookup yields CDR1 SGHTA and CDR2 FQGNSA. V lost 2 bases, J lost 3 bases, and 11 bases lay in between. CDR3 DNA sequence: TGTGCCAGCAGCTTAATACAGGGAATCTACGAGCAGTACTTC. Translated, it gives CASSLIQGIYEQYF. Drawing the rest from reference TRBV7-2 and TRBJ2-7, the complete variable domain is GAGVSQSPSNKVTEKGKDVELRCDPISGHTALYWYRQSLGQGLEFLIYFQGNSAPDKSGLPSDRFSAERTGGSVSTLTIQRTQQEDSAVYLCASSLIQGIYEQYFGPGTRLTVT.

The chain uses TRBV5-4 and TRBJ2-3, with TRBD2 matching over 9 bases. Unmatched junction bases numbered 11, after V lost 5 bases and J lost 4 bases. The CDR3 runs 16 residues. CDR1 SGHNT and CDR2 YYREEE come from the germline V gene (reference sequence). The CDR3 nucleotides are TGTGCCAGCAGTAGCCTCGCGGCGGGGGGGGCAGATACGCAGTATTTT. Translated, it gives CASSSLAAGGADTQYF.

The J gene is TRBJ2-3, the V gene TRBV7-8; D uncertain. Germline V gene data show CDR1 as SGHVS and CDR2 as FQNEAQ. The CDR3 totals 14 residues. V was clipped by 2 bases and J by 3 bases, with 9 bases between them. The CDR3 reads CASSLSDVTDTQYF. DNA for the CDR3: TGTGCCAGCAGCTTAAGTGATGTAACAGATACGCAGTATTTT.

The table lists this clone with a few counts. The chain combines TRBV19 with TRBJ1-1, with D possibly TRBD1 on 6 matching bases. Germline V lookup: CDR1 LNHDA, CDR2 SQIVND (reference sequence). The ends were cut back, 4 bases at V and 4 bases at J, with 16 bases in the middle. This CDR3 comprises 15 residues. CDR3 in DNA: TGTGCCAGTAGTAGCGAAACAGGGTCCTTCACTGAAGCTTTCTTT. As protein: CASSSETGSFTEAFF.

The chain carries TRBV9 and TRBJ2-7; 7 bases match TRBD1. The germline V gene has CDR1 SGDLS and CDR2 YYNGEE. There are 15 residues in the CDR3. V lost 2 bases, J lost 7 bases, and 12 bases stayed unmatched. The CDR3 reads CASSVGRTLTGEQYF. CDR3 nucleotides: TGTGCCAGCAGCGTGGGACGGACCCTGACAGGGGAGCAGTACTTC.

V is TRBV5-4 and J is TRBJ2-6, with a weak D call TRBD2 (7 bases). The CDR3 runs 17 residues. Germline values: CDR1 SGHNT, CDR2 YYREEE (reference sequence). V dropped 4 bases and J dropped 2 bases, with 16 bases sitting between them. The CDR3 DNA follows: TGTGCCAGCAGCCCCGGGGGAGGGGGACCTGGGGCCAACGTCCTGACTTTC. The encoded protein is CASSPGGGGPGANVLTF.

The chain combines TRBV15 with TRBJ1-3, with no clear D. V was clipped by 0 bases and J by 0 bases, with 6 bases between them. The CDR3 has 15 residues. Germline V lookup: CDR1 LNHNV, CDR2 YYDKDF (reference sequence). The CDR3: CATSRDRLSGNTIYF. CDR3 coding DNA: TGTGCCACCAGCAGAGACAGACTCTCTGGAAACACCATATATTTT.

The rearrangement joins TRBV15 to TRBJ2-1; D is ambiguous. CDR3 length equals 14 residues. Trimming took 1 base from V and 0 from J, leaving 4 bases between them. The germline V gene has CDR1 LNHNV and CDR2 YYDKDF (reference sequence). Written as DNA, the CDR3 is TGTGCCACCAGCAGAGGGAGCTCCTACAATGAGCAGTTCTTC. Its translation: CATSRGSSYNEQFF.

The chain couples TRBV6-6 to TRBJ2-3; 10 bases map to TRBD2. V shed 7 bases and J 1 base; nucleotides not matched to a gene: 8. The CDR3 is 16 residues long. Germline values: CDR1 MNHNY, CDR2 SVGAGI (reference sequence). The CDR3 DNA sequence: TGTGCCAGCATTTTCGGACTAGCGGATCGCACAGATACGCAGTATTTT. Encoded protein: CASIFGLADRTDTQYF.

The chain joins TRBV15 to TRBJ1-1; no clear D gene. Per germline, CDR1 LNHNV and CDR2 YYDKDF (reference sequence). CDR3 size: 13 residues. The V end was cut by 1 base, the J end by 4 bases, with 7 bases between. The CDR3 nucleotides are TGTGCCACCAGCAGAGTGGGAGGCACTGAAGCTTTCTTT. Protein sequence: CATSRVGGTEAFF.

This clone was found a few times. The CDR3 coding sequence is TGTGCCAGCAGCTTTTACGGACGCAATCAGCCCCAGCATTTT. As protein: CASSFYGRNQPQHF. The chain couples TRBV7-2 to TRBJ1-5; D remains ambiguous. CDR1 and CDR2 from the germline V gene are SGHTA and FQGNSA. The CDR3 is made up of 14 amino acids. The V end lost 3 bases, the J end lost 2 bases, and 8 bases lay between the germline ends.

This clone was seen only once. The CDR3 region has the DNA TGTGCCAGCAGCGGACAGGGAAGCAATCAGCCCCAGCATTTT. It yields the protein CASSGQGSNQPQHF. The chain links TRBV9 to TRBJ1-5; 7 bases agree with TRBD1. The CDR3 contains 14 residues. V lost 3 bases to trimming and J lost 1 base; unmatched junction nucleotides: 1. Germline V gives CDR1 SGDLS, CDR2 YYNGEE.

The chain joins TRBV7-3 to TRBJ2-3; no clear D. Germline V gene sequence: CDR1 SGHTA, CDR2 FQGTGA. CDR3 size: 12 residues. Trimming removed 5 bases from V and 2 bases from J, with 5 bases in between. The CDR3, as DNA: TGTGCCAGCAGCCCGGACACAGATACGCAGTATTTT. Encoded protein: CASSPDTDTQYF.